This is a list of T cell receptor beta chains from one sample in a study of blood T cell repertoires in COVID-19. Sequencing used immunoSEQ multiplex PCR; TCRdb keeps in-frame clones, though not all of them. The sample lists about 160,000 clones, about 80% occurring once. The sequencing input was peripheral blood. These receptor sequences come from a man aged 55 to 70 with acute or convalescent COVID-19. Both conserved end residues are part of each CDR3. The order of the fields is D gene, clone size, J gene, V gene, CDR3 protein, CDR3 DNA. The D gene is left open where the match is weak. The listing skips clone size in some rows; elsewhere it reads once, few, many or a size class.

D: .; size: .; J: TRBJ2-7; V: TRBV10-3; CDR3: CAASRGNGPYEQYF; DNA: TGTGCCGCCTCCCGAGGTAACGGTCCCTACGAGCAGTACTTC
D: .; size: .; J: TRBJ1-5; V: TRBV27; CDR3: CASSEGVGQPQHF; DNA: TGTGCCAGCAGTGAAGGGGTAGGACAGCCCCAGCATTTT
D: TRBD1; size: once; J: TRBJ1-2; V: TRBV3-1/TRBV3-2; CDR3: CASSQNAPGQGMGYTF; DNA: TGTGCCAGCAGCCAAAACGCTCCGGGACAGGGAATGGGCTACACCTTC
D: TRBD2; size: .; J: TRBJ2-1; V: TRBV5-6; CDR3: CASSPGLAGGRSYNEQFF; DNA: TGTGCCAGCAGTCCGGGACTAGCGGGGGGGCGGTCCTACAATGAGCAGTTCTTC
D: .; size: once; J: TRBJ1-5; V: TRBV19; CDR3: CASSIMSHDQPQHF; DNA: TGTGCCAGTAGTATTATGAGTCATGATCAGCCCCAGCATTTT
D: .; size: once; J: TRBJ1-2; V: TRBV29-1; CDR3: CSGGEGDNYGYTF; DNA: TGCAGCGGGGGGGAGGGAGATAACTATGGCTACACCTTC
D: .; size: few; J: TRBJ2-7; V: TRBV6-2/TRBV6-3; CDR3: CASSYSMDGAYEQYF; DNA: TGTGCCAGCAGTTACTCGATGGACGGGGCCTACGAGCAGTACTTC
D: .; size: .; J: TRBJ2-5; V: TRBV6-2/TRBV6-3; CDR3: CASSYSEVRQYF; DNA: TGTGCCAGCAGTTACTCGGAGGTCCGACAGTACTTC
D: TRBD1; size: .; J: TRBJ1-6; V: TRBV5-1; CDR3: CASSLVGQGDSPLHF; DNA: TGCGCCAGCAGCTTGGTCGGACAGGGAGATTCACCCCTCCACTTT
D: .; size: .; J: TRBJ1-1; V: TRBV28; CDR3: CASSLARLTEAFF; DNA: TGTGCCAGCAGTTTAGCCAGGCTAACTGAAGCTTTCTTT
D: TRBD1; size: once; J: TRBJ2-1; V: TRBV11-2; CDR3: CASSAGTGAYNEQFF; DNA: TGTGCCAGCAGCGCCGGGACAGGGGCATACAATGAGCAGTTCTTC
D: TRBD1; size: once; J: TRBJ2-7; V: TRBV14; CDR3: CASSQADRGLYEQYF; DNA: TGTGCCAGCAGCCAAGCGGACAGGGGGTTGTACGAGCAGTACTTC
D: .; size: .; J: TRBJ2-7; V: TRBV15; CDR3: CATSSPGKTSYEQYF; DNA: TGTGCCACCAGCAGTCCAGGGAAGACCTCCTACGAGCAGTACTTC
D: TRBD1; size: .; J: TRBJ1-1; V: TRBV2; CDR3: CASGQTGVNTEAFF; DNA: TGTGCCAGCGGGCAGACAGGGGTGAACACTGAAGCTTTCTTT
D: .; size: .; J: TRBJ1-2; V: TRBV4-3; CDR3: CASSQDPSTVNPNYGYTF; DNA: TGCGCCAGCAGCCAAGATCCTAGCACAGTCAACCCTAACTATGGCTACACCTTC
D: TRBD2; size: .; J: TRBJ2-3; V: TRBV5-1; CDR3: CASSPWTSGGGSDTQYF; DNA: TGCGCCAGCAGCCCCTGGACTAGCGGGGGGGGGTCAGATACGCAGTATTTT
D: TRBD1; size: once; J: TRBJ1-4; V: TRBV7-9; CDR3: CASSYDRVNEKLFF; DNA: TGTGCCAGCAGCTATGACAGGGTTAATGAAAAACTGTTTTTT
D: .; size: .; J: TRBJ1-1; V: TRBV7-2; CDR3: CASSLEFTREAFF; DNA: TGTGCCAGCAGCTTGGAGTTTACCAGAGAAGCTTTCTTT
D: TRBD1; size: .; J: TRBJ1-2; V: TRBV18; CDR3: CASSPIRDRGLGYGYTF; DNA: TGTGCCAGCTCACCAATTCGGGACAGGGGGCTGGGCTATGGCTACACCTTC
D: .; size: .; J: TRBJ1-2; V: TRBV28; CDR3: CASRLQGRTNYGYTF; DNA: TGTGCCAGCAGACTTCAGGGGAGAACTAACTATGGCTACACCTTC
D: TRBD1; size: .; J: TRBJ1-3; V: TRBV2; CDR3: CASANRDRGLSSGNTIYF; DNA: TGTGCCAGCGCCAACCGGGACAGGGGTCTTTCATCTGGAAACACCATATATTTT
D: TRBD1; size: .; J: TRBJ2-3; V: TRBV4-1; CDR3: CASRPTGGRADTQYF; DNA: TGCGCCAGCAGACCTACAGGGGGCCGCGCAGATACGCAGTATTTT
D: TRBD2; size: few; J: TRBJ2-1; V: TRBV19; CDR3: CASSTRLANEQFF; DNA: TGTGCCAGTAGTACTAGACTAGCCAATGAGCAGTTCTTC
D: .; size: .; J: TRBJ1-5; V: TRBV30; CDR3: CAWSVGGGTGQPQHF; DNA: TGTGCCTGGAGTGTGGGCGGGGGGACTGGGCAGCCCCAGCATTTT
D: TRBD2; size: .; J: TRBJ2-2; V: TRBV27; CDR3: CASSLIRGGNTGELFF; DNA: TGTGCCAGCAGTTTGATTCGCGGGGGAAACACCGGGGAGCTGTTTTTT
D: .; size: once; J: TRBJ1-5; V: TRBV27; CDR3: CASSFVGGNQPQHF; DNA: TGTGCCAGCAGTTTTGTGGGGGGGAATCAGCCCCAGCATTTT
D: .; size: .; J: TRBJ2-6; V: TRBV5-5; CDR3: CASSKDSTSSGANVLTF; DNA: TGTGCCAGCAGCAAGGACAGTACGAGCTCTGGGGCCAACGTCCTGACTTTC
D: TRBD1; size: many; J: TRBJ2-7; V: TRBV19; CDR3: CASSIAAGGSYEQYF; DNA: TGTGCCAGTAGTATAGCAGCAGGGGGTTCCTACGAGCAGTACTTC
D: .; size: .; J: TRBJ2-1; V: TRBV19; CDR3: CASSADTYNEQFF; DNA: TGTGCCAGTAGTGCTGACACCTACAATGAGCAGTTCTTC
D: TRBD1; size: .; J: TRBJ2-5; V: TRBV29-1; CDR3: CSVESPGQGEETQYF; DNA: TGCAGCGTTGAGAGCCCGGGACAGGGAGAGGAGACCCAGTACTTC
D: TRBD1; size: .; J: TRBJ1-5; V: TRBV5-1; CDR3: CASSPAGQGQPQHF; DNA: TGCGCCAGCAGCCCGGCGGGACAGGGTCAGCCCCAGCATTTT
D: .; size: .; J: TRBJ1-1; V: TRBV18; CDR3: CASSPKGLTMNTEAFF; DNA: TGTGCCAGCTCACCAAAGGGACTGACAATGAACACTGAAGCTTTCTTT
D: .; size: .; J: TRBJ2-3; V: TRBV11-2; CDR3: CASSLVQGWTDTQYF; DNA: TGTGCCAGCAGCTTAGTCCAGGGGTGGACAGATACGCAGTATTTT
D: .; size: .; J: TRBJ2-1; V: TRBV5-4; CDR3: CASSLVGAGSNEQFF; DNA: TGTGCCAGCAGCTTGGTCGGAGCGGGTAGCAATGAGCAGTTCTTC
D: .; size: .; J: TRBJ2-7; V: TRBV2; CDR3: CASSAGPWNEQYF; DNA: TGTGCCAGCAGTGCGGGTCCTTGGAACGAGCAGTACTTC
D: .; size: .; J: TRBJ2-7; V: TRBV10-3; CDR3: CAISERTASSYEQYF; DNA: TGTGCCATCAGTGAGAGGACAGCCAGCTCCTACGAGCAGTACTTC
D: .; size: once; J: TRBJ1-1; V: TRBV3-1/TRBV3-2; CDR3: CASSQGTDRGEAFF; DNA: TGTGCCAGCAGCCAAGGAACAGATCGTGGTGAAGCTTTCTTT
D: .; size: .; J: TRBJ1-3; V: TRBV28; CDR3: CASSLTGGSGNTIYF; DNA: TGTGCCAGCAGTTTAACCGGGGGCTCTGGAAACACCATATATTTT
D: TRBD1; size: .; J: TRBJ2-7; V: TRBV7-2; CDR3: CASSSPGQGFYEQYF; DNA: TGTGCCAGCAGCTCCCCAGGACAGGGATTTTACGAGCAGTACTTC
D: TRBD1; size: .; J: TRBJ1-1; V: TRBV4-2; CDR3: CASSYGQGAEAFF; DNA: TGTGCCAGCAGCTATGGACAGGGGGCTGAAGCTTTCTTT
D: TRBD2; size: .; J: TRBJ2-7; V: TRBV29-1; CDR3: CSGIAGGTYEQYF; DNA: TGCAGCGGAATAGCGGGGGGGACCTACGAGCAGTACTTC
D: TRBD2; size: .; J: TRBJ2-3; V: TRBV25-1; CDR3: CASSESGGWADTQYF; DNA: TGTGCCAGCAGTGAAAGCGGGGGGTGGGCAGATACGCAGTATTTT
D: .; size: .; J: TRBJ1-2; V: TRBV19; CDR3: CASSARTDTGYTF; DNA: TGTGCCAGTAGTGCCCGGACAGACACGGGCTACACCTTC
D: TRBD1; size: .; J: TRBJ2-2; V: TRBV4-1; CDR3: CASSQRQGAAGELFF; DNA: TGCGCCAGCAGTCAACGACAGGGGGCGGCGGGGGAGCTGTTTTTT
D: TRBD1; size: .; J: TRBJ2-1; V: TRBV5-6; CDR3: CASSPEPTGISYNEQFF; DNA: TGTGCCAGCAGCCCAGAGCCGACAGGGATTTCCTACAATGAGCAGTTCTTC
D: .; size: .; J: TRBJ1-3; V: TRBV30; CDR3: CAWTGHPSGNTIYF; DNA: TGTGCCTGGACCGGACACCCCTCTGGAAACACCATATATTTT
D: TRBD1; size: .; J: TRBJ1-4; V: TRBV9; CDR3: CASSADRVSEKLFF; DNA: TGTGCCAGCAGCGCGGACAGGGTGTCTGAAAAACTGTTTTTT
D: .; size: .; J: TRBJ2-5; V: TRBV11-2; CDR3: CASRTYLGGGQETQYF; DNA: TGTGCCAGCAGAACTTATTTGGGAGGGGGCCAAGAGACCCAGTACTTC
D: TRBD2; size: once; J: TRBJ2-3; V: TRBV11-3; CDR3: CASSLRSGGSGDTQYF; DNA: TGTGCCAGCAGCTTACGTAGCGGGGGGTCCGGAGATACGCAGTATTTT
D: TRBD1; size: .; J: TRBJ1-1; V: TRBV5-1; CDR3: CASSPGQGALGTEAFF; DNA: TGCGCCAGCAGCCCGGGACAGGGGGCGCTGGGTACTGAAGCTTTCTTT
D: .; size: few; J: TRBJ2-7; V: TRBV7-2; CDR3: CASSLPLAGILEQYF; DNA: TGTGCCAGCAGCTTACCGTTGGCAGGGATCCTCGAGCAGTACTTC
D: .; size: .; J: TRBJ1-3; V: TRBV5-6; CDR3: CASSLDGSGNTIYF; DNA: TGTGCCAGCAGCTTGGACGGCTCTGGAAACACCATATATTTT
D: TRBD1; size: .; J: TRBJ2-6; V: TRBV5-1; CDR3: CASSPSPGQGSVGANVLTF; DNA: TGCGCCAGCAGCCCGAGCCCGGGACAGGGGTCGGTCGGGGCCAACGTCCTGACTTTC
D: .; size: .; J: TRBJ2-5; V: TRBV4-3; CDR3: CASSQEPGKTQYF; DNA: TGCGCCAGCAGCCAAGAACCGGGAAAGACCCAGTACTTC
D: .; size: .; J: TRBJ2-7; V: TRBV25-1; CDR3: CASSRDTRQQYF; DNA: TGTGCCAGCAGTAGGGACACCAGGCAGCAGTACTTC
D: TRBD2; size: .; J: TRBJ2-1; V: TRBV7-9; CDR3: CASSSAGEHHYNEQFF; DNA: TGTGCCAGCAGTTCTGCGGGGGAGCACCACTACAATGAGCAGTTCTTC
D: TRBD1; size: .; J: TRBJ1-1; V: TRBV4-2; CDR3: CASSQPGQGWTEAFF; DNA: TGTGCCAGCAGCCAACCCGGACAGGGTTGGACTGAAGCTTTCTTT
D: .; size: .; J: TRBJ2-3; V: TRBV7-2; CDR3: CASSLAASISTDTQYF; DNA: TGTGCCAGCAGCTTAGCGGCCAGTATCAGCACAGATACGCAGTATTTT
D: TRBD1; size: .; J: TRBJ2-3; V: TRBV5-4; CDR3: CASSGTGTGGTDTQYF; DNA: TGTGCCAGCAGCGGAACCGGGACAGGCGGAACAGATACGCAGTATTTT